This TCR beta chain comes out of a study of T cell responses to AZD1222 COVID-19 vaccine. This CDR3 spans 14 amino acids. Germline CDR1 is SGHRS and CDR2 is YFSETQ. Trimming cost V 1 base and J 5 bases, with 9 bases left between them. Sequencing was performed with immunoSEQ multiplex PCR; in TCRdb, only in-frame clones are kept and a portion is missing. This table holds about 110,000 clones, approximately 86% found once. The genes are TRBV5-1 and TRBJ1-4; unclear D gene. Here the sequenced sample was peripheral blood, taken on day 0 of AZD1222 vaccination. The TCR originated in an adult in good health. As DNA, the CDR3 is TGCGCCAGCAGCTTGTTTAATCAGAATGAAAAACTGTTTTTT. Protein: CASSLFNQNEKLFF.